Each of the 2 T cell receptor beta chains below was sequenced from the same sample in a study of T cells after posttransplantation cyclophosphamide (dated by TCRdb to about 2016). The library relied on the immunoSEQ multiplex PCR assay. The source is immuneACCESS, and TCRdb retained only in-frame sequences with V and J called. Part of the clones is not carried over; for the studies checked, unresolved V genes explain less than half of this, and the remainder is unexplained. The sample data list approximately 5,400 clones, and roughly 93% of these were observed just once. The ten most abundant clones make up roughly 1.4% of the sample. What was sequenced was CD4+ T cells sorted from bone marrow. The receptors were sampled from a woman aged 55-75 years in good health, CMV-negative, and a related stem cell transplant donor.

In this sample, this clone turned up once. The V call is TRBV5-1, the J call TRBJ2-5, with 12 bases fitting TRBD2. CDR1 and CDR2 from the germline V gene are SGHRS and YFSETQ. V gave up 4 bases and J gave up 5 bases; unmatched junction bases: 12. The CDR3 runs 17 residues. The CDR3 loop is CASSITGRTSGTETQYF. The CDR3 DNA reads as TGCGCCAGCAGCATTACAGGGCGGACTAGCGGGACTGAGACCCAGTACTTC. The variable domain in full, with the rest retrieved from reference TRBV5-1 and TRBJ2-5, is KAGVTQTPRYLIKTRGQQVTLSCSPISGHRSVSWYQQTPGQGLQFLFEYFSETQRNKGNFPGRFSGRQFSNSRSEMNVSTLELGDSALYLCASSITGRTSGTETQYFGPGTRLLVL.

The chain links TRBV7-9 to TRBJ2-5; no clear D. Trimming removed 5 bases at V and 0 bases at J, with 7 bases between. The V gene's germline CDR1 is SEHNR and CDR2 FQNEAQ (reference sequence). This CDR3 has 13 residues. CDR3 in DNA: TGTGCCAGCAGCATCCGGGACCAAGAGACCCAGTACTTC. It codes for CASSIRDQETQYF.